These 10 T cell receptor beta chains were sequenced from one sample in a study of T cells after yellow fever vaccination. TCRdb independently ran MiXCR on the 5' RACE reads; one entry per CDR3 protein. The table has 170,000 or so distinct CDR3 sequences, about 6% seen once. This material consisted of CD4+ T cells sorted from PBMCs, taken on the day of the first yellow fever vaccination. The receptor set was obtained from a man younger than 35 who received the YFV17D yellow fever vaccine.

The CDR3: CSALQGAYATEAFF. Written as DNA, the CDR3 is TGCAGTGCTTTACAGGGGGCTTATGCCACTGAAGCTTTCTTT. The chain has TRBV20-1 and TRBJ1-1, with 9 bases that match TRBD1. The CDR3 length is 14 residues. V lost 5 bases and J lost 4; bases outside the gene matches: 8. Germline V lookup: CDR1 DFQATT, CDR2 SNEGSKA (reference sequence).

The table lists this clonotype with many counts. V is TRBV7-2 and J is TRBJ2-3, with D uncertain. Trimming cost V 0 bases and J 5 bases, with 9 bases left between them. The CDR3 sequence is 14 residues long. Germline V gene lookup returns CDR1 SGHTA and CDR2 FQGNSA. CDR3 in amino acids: CASSLAFARDTQYF. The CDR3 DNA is TGTGCCAGCAGCTTAGCTTTCGCCCGAGATACGCAGTATTTT.

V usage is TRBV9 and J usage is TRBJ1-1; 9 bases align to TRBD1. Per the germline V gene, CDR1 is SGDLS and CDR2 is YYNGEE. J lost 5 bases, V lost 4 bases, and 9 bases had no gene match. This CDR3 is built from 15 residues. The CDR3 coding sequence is TGTGCCAGCAGCATAGAAGGACAGGGGAAGACTGAAGCTTTCTTT. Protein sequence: CASSIEGQGKTEAFF.

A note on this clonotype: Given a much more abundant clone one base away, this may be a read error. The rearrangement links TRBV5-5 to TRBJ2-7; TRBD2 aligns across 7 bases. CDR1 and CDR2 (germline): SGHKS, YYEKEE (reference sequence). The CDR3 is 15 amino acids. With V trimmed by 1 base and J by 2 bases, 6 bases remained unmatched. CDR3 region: CASSLKGGVAYEQYV. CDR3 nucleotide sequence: TGTGCCAGCAGCTTGAAGGGAGGGGTTGCCTACGAGCAGTACGTC.

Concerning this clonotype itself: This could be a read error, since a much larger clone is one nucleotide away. Here the CDR3 reads CACSFEGFDQPQHF. CDR3 coding DNA: TGTGCCTGCAGTTTCGAGGGCTTCGATCAGCCCCAGCATTTT. The chain has TRBV2 and TRBJ1-5; D call uncertain. The CDR3 runs 14 residues. CDR1 and CDR2 (germline): SNHLY, FYNNEI.

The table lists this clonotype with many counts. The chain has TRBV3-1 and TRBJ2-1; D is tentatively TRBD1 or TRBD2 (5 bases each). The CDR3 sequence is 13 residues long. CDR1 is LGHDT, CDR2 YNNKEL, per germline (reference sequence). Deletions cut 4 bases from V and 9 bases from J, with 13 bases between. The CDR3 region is CASSRGTPTEQFF. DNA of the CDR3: TGTGCCAGCAGCCGAGGGACCCCCACTGAGCAGTTCTTC.

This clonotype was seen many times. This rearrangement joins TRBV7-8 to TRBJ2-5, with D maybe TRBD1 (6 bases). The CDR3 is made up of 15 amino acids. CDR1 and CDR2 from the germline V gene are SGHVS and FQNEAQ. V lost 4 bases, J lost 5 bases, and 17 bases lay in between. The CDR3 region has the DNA TGTGCCAGCAGCTCAACCACAGGGCAAACCGAGACCCAGTACTTC. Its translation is CASSSTTGQTETQYF. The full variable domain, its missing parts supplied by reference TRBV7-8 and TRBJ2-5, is GAGVSQSPRYKVAKRGQDVALRCDPISGHVSLFWYQQALGQGPEFLTYFQNEAQLDKSGLPSDRFFAERPEGSVSTLKIQRTQQEDSAVYLCASSSTTGQTETQYFGPGTRLLVL.

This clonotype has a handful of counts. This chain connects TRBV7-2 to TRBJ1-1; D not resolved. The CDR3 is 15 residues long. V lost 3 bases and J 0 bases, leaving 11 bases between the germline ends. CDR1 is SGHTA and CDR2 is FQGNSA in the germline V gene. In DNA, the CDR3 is TGTGCCAGCAGCTTCAATCTCAGAGTGAACACTGAAGCTTTCTTT. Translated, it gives CASSFNLRVNTEAFF.

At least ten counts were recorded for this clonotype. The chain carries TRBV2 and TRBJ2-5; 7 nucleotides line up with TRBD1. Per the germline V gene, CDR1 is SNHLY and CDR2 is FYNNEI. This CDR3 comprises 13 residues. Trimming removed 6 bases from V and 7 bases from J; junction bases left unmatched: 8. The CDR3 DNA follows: TGTGCCAGCAGCGGGGACAGAGGGCGGACCCAGTACTTC. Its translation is CASSGDRGRTQYF. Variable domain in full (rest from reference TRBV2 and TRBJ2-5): EPEVTQTPSHQVTQMGQEVILRCVPISNHLYFYWYRQILGQKVEFLVSFYNNEISEKSEIFDDQFSVERPDGSNFTLKIRSTKLEDSAMYFCASSGDRGRTQYFGPGTRLLVL.

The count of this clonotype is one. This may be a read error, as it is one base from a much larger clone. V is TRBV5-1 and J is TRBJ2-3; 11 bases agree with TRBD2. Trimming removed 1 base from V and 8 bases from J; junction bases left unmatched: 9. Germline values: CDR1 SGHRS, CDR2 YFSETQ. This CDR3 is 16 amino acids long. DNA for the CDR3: TGCGCCAGCAGCTTGAGTGCTAGCGGGAGGTTTGGTACGCAGTATTTT. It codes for CASSLSASGRFGTQYF.